The 5 T cell receptor beta chains below come from one sample, sequenced in a study of blood T cells in healthy people across ages. Alongside a J-beta primer mix, a sample-barcoded 5' primer served in a second PCR lasting about 7 to 12 cycles. Each CDR3 protein gets one entry after TCRdb re-called the 5' RACE reads with MiXCR. The data contain about 640,000 distinct CDR3 sequences, around 31% of them singletons. The sample comprised blood. All receptors come from a woman aged 80 or over in good health.

About this clonotype itself: A read error is possible here, since a much larger clone lies one base away. The CDR3, as DNA: TGTGCCTGCAGCTTAGGACTAGCGTGGAATGAGCAGTTCTTC. It specifies CACSLGLAWNEQFF. J is TRBJ2-1 and V is TRBV7-2; 9 bases are shared with TRBD2. This CDR3 comprises 14 residues. Per the germline V gene, CDR1 is SGHTA and CDR2 is FQGNSA.

This sequence joins TRBV20-1 and TRBJ2-1; D might be TRBD2 (7 bases). The ends were cut back, 8 bases at V and 1 base at J, with 18 bases in the middle. The CDR3 totals 15 residues. In germline, CDR1 is DFQATT, CDR2 SNEGSKA (reference sequence). In DNA, the CDR3 is TGCAGTTGGGGGGGAGGGGGGGATTCCTACAATGAGCAGTTCTTC. Translation gives CSWGGGGDSYNEQFF.

The chain has TRBV9 and TRBJ2-7; possibly TRBD2 for D (6 bases). V gave up 7 bases and J gave up 7 bases, with 24 bases separating them. Germline CDR1 is SGDLS and CDR2 is YYNGEE. CDR3 length: 15 amino acids. The CDR3 here is CASGGEGLARNEQYF. CDR3 in DNA: TGTGCCAGCGGAGGAGAGGGGCTAGCGCGCAATGAGCAGTACTTC.

This clonotype appeared many times. This chain uses TRBV12-3 or TRBV12-4 with TRBJ1-2; D gene uncertain. V lost 2 bases to trimming and J lost 4 bases, with 5 bases between them. The CDR3 loop spans 12 amino acids. The CDR3 here is CASSLRGYGYTF. In nucleotides, the CDR3 is TGTGCCAGCAGTTTACGCGGCTATGGCTACACCTTC.

The chain couples TRBV7-9 to TRBJ1-1, with D possibly matching TRBD1 (6 bases). V was pared by 1 base and J by 3 bases, with 15 bases between. Looked up from germline, CDR1 is SEHNR and CDR2 is FQNEAQ (reference sequence). The CDR3 length is 16 residues. The CDR3 nucleotides read TGTGCCAGCAGCTTAGGGGGGGCAGGGGCGGACACTGAAGCTTTCTTT. Translated: CASSLGGAGADTEAFF.